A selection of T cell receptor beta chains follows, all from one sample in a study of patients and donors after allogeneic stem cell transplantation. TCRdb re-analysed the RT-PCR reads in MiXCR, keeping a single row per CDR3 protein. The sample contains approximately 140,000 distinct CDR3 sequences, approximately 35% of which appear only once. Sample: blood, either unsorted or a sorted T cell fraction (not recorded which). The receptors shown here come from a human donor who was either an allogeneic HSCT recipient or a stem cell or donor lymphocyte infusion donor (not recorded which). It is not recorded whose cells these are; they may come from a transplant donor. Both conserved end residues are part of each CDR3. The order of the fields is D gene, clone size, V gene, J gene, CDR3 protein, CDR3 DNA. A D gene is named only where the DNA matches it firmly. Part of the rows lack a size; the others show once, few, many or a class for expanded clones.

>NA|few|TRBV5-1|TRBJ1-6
CASGRSVNSPLHF
TGCGCCAGCGGCAGATCAGTCAATTCACCCCTCCACTTT
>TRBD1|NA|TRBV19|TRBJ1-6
CATNGGGENSPLHF
TGTGCCACCAACGGAGGGGGCGAGAACTCACCCCTCCACTTT
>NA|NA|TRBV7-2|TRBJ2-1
CASSLASPGTLVFEQFF
TGTGCCAGCAGCTTAGCGAGCCCCGGGACGCTAGTGTTTGAGCAGTTCTTC
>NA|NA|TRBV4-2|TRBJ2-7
CASSQATSSSSYEQYF
TGTGCCAGCAGCCAGGCCACTAGCTCCTCTTCCTACGAGCAGTACTTC
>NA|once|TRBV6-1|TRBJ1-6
CASREGTRNSPLHF
TGTGCCAGCCGGGAGGGGACGAGGAATTCACCCCTCCACTTT
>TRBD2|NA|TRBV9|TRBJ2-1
CASSKRGGQVFF
TGTGCCAGCAGCAAACGGGGGGGCCAGGTGTTCTTC
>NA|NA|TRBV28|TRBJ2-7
CASSPSPYEQYF
TGTGCCAGCAGTCCGTCCCCCTACGAGCAGTACTTC
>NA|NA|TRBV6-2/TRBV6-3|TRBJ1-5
CASSAGVRPFSNQPQHF
TGTGCCAGCAGTGCGGGCGTCAGACCCTTCAGCAATCAGCCCCAGCATTTT
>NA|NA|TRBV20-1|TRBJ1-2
CSEVSTIPYGYTF
TGCAGTGAAGTATCGACCATCCCCTATGGCTACACCTTC
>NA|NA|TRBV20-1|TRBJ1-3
CSANRDAGNTIYF
TGCAGTGCTAACAGGGACGCTGGAAACACCATATATTTT
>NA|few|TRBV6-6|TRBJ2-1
CASMGGGNYNEQFF
TGTGCCAGCATGGGGGGAGGAAACTACAATGAGCAGTTCTTC
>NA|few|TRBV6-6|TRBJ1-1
CASTYRPGRQNTEAFF
TGTGCCAGCACTTACCGCCCGGGACGGCAGAACACTGAAGCTTTCTTT
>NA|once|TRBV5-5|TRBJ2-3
CASSFAVPPRTDTQYF
TGTGCCAGCAGCTTCGCCGTCCCCCCCCGTACAGATACGCAGTATTTT
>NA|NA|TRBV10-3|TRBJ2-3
CAIRNQQGQGPDTQYF
TGTGCCATCAGAAACCAACAGGGTCAGGGGCCAGATACGCAGTATTTT
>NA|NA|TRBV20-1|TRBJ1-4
CSASRQQNEKLFF
TGCAGTGCTAGCCGACAGCAGAATGAAAAACTGTTTTTT
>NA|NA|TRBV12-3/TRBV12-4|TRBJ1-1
CASSPDRARVTEAFF
TGTGCCAGCAGTCCCGACCGCGCCCGGGTCACTGAAGCTTTCTTT
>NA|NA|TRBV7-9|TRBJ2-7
CASSGNRAEQYF
TGTGCCAGCAGCGGCAACAGGGCCGAGCAGTACTTC
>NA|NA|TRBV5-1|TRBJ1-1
CASRWGWGMYKDTEAFF
TGCGCCAGCAGATGGGGATGGGGAATGTATAAGGACACTGAAGCTTTCTTT
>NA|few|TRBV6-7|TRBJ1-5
CASSYSKGHYSNQPQHF
TGTGCCAGCAGTTACTCTAAGGGACACTATAGCAATCAGCCCCAGCATTTT
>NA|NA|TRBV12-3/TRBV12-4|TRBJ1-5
CASSLEGPQHF
TGTGCCAGCAGTTTGGAGGGTCCCCAGCATTTT
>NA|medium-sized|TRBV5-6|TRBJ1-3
CASSFRASSGNTIYF
TGTGCCAGCAGTTTCCGGGCCAGCTCTGGAAACACCATATATTTT
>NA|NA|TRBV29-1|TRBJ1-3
CSGGSGNTIYF
TGCAGCGGGGGGTCTGGAAACACCATATATTTT
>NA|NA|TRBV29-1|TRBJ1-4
CSVERMPNNEKLFF
TGCAGCGTCGAACGGATGCCGAATAATGAAAAACTGTTTTTT
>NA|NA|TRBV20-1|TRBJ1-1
CSAPGGTEAFF
TGCAGTGCCCCGGGGGGCACTGAAGCTTTCTTT
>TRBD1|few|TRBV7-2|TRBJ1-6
CASSRDREISPLHF
TGTGCCAGCAGCCGGGACAGGGAGATATCACCCCTCCACTTT
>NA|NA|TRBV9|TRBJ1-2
CASSVAGARGYTF
TGTGCCAGCAGCGTAGCGGGGGCGCGTGGCTACACCTTC
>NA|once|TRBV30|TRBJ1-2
CAWTWDGGYTF
TGTGCCTGGACGTGGGATGGAGGCTACACCTTC